These T cell receptor beta chains were read from a single sample in a study of T cell responses to AZD1222 COVID-19 vaccine. The protocol was immunoSEQ multiplex PCR, while the TCRdb copy is restricted to in-frame clones and leaves out a portion. The sample has approximately 130,000 clones; about 79% are singletons. The sequencing used peripheral blood, collected 28 days after the second AZD1222 dose. The origin of the receptors is an adult who received the AZD1222 COVID-19 vaccine. The CDR3 runs from the conserved cysteine through the conserved F or W.

j_gene: TRBJ2-7; v_gene: TRBV6-5; CDR3aa: CASRSGTSYEQYF
j_gene: TRBJ1-5; v_gene: TRBV19; CDR3aa: CATHPAGVGNQPQHF
j_gene: TRBJ2-2; v_gene: TRBV7-2; CDR3aa: CASSLNLAAYTGELFF
j_gene: TRBJ2-1; v_gene: TRBV6-5; CDR3aa: CASSYSGTGKFF
j_gene: TRBJ2-7; v_gene: TRBV5-1; CDR3aa: CATSHIRAWEYF
j_gene: TRBJ1-2; v_gene: TRBV4-3; CDR3aa: CASSRDRGGESGYTF
j_gene: TRBJ2-7; v_gene: TRBV6-2/TRBV6-3; CDR3aa: CASSYPPHEQYF
j_gene: TRBJ2-3; v_gene: TRBV5-1; CDR3aa: CASSFRLLAGGRTDTQYF
j_gene: TRBJ1-1; v_gene: TRBV2; CDR3aa: CASSRGQGGGIAFF
j_gene: TRBJ2-5; v_gene: TRBV2; CDR3aa: CASSELGRAEETQYF
j_gene: TRBJ2-3; v_gene: TRBV14; CDR3aa: CASSRRTGEVVDTQYF
j_gene: TRBJ2-5; v_gene: TRBV5-1; CDR3aa: CASSLDSRGETQYF
j_gene: TRBJ1-5; v_gene: TRBV19; CDR3aa: CASSPPQGQFSNQPQHF
j_gene: TRBJ2-2; v_gene: TRBV18; CDR3aa: CASSPGTDYTGELFF
j_gene: TRBJ2-5; v_gene: TRBV27; CDR3aa: CASSFSPSLTGETQYF
j_gene: TRBJ1-2; v_gene: TRBV12-3/TRBV12-4; CDR3aa: CASSLEGRGYTF
j_gene: TRBJ1-6; v_gene: TRBV18; CDR3aa: CASSPTHDNLYSPLHF
j_gene: TRBJ1-5; v_gene: TRBV6-4; CDR3aa: CASSLTGHTGPQHF
j_gene: TRBJ1-5; v_gene: TRBV4-1; CDR3aa: CASSLTGWGGQPQHF
j_gene: TRBJ2-1; v_gene: TRBV6-2/TRBV6-3; CDR3aa: CASSLTSSYNEQFF